Listed below are T cell receptor beta chains from one sample, sequenced in a study of T cells in Graves' hyperthyroidism and ophthalmopathy. TCRdb re-derived calls from the multiplex PCR reads in MiXCR, one entry per CDR3 protein. The table has some 300,000 distinct CDR3 sequences, about an eighth seen once; the top ten hold roughly 7.5%. Sequencing was carried out using blood. All receptors come from a woman aged 30 to 39 with Graves' hyperthyroidism that later progressed to Graves' ophthalmopathy. Each CDR3 is given with its conserved first and last residue. D genes are given only for firm matches. Expanded clones get a size class; other rows say once, few or many, or leave the size out.

CDR3 protein: CASSYSAESDTQYF
CDR3 DNA: TGTGCCAGCAGTTACTCGGCTGAATCGGATACGCAGTATTTT
clone size: many
D gene: NA
V gene: TRBV6-2/TRBV6-3
J gene: TRBJ2-3

CDR3 protein: CASSQSTEQFF
CDR3 DNA: TGTGCCAGCAGCCAGAGCACTGAGCAGTTCTTC
clone size: many
D gene: NA
V gene: TRBV14
J gene: TRBJ2-1

CDR3 protein: CASSLDPGQGAVYF
CDR3 DNA: TGTGCCAGCAGCTTAGACCCGGGACAGGGGGCGGTGTACTTC
clone size: NA
D gene: TRBD1
V gene: TRBV11-2
J gene: TRBJ2-5

CDR3 protein: CASSYSKVANTEAFF
CDR3 DNA: TGTGCCAGCAGTTACTCGAAGGTAGCGAACACTGAAGCTTTCTTT
clone size: many
D gene: NA
V gene: TRBV6-6
J gene: TRBJ1-1

CDR3 protein: CASSVVVGGEQYF
CDR3 DNA: TGTGCCAGCAGCGTAGTAGTAGGCGGCGAGCAGTACTTC
clone size: NA
D gene: NA
V gene: TRBV9
J gene: TRBJ2-7

CDR3 protein: CASSPKGQGRTGELFF
CDR3 DNA: TGTGCCAGCTCACCAAAAGGACAGGGTCGGACCGGGGAGCTGTTTTTT
clone size: many
D gene: TRBD1
V gene: TRBV18
J gene: TRBJ2-2

CDR3 protein: CASSLGRLAGEETQYF
CDR3 DNA: TGTGCCAGCAGTTTGGGGCGGCTAGCGGGCGAAGAGACCCAGTACTTC
clone size: many
D gene: TRBD2
V gene: TRBV28
J gene: TRBJ2-5

CDR3 protein: CASSTSDRAAYEQYF
CDR3 DNA: TGTGCCAGTAGTACCTCGGACAGGGCTGCGTACGAGCAGTACTTC
clone size: NA
D gene: TRBD1
V gene: TRBV19
J gene: TRBJ2-7

CDR3 protein: CASSLAGTDTQYF
CDR3 DNA: TGTGCCAGCAGTTTGGCGGGCACAGATACGCAGTATTTT
clone size: many
D gene: NA
V gene: TRBV27
J gene: TRBJ2-3

CDR3 protein: CSGALDRANTEAFF
CDR3 DNA: TGCAGCGGCGCATTGGACAGGGCTAACACTGAAGCTTTCTTT
clone size: NA
D gene: TRBD1
V gene: TRBV29-1
J gene: TRBJ1-1

CDR3 protein: CASSIPGGETQYF
CDR3 DNA: TGTGCCAGTAGTATTCCCGGGGGGGAGACCCAGTACTTC
clone size: many
D gene: TRBD2
V gene: TRBV19
J gene: TRBJ2-5